The 24 T cell receptor beta chains presented below share a single source sample, sequenced in a study of OX40 agonist ivuxolimab in advanced cancers. Here immunoSEQ multiplex PCR was the method, and the copy in TCRdb shows in-frame clones only, minus some. This sample has fewer than 85,000 clones, with roughly nine tenths found just once. The material was CD4+ or CD8+ T cells sorted from blood, obtained in a trial of the OX40 agonist ivuxolimab. These receptor sequences come from an adult with an advanced solid tumor such as melanoma, head and neck, liver or kidney cancer.

This clone showed up just a few times. The genes are TRBV2 and TRBJ1-4, with 9 positions matching TRBD1. The CDR3 has 15 residues. Germline V gives CDR1 SNHLY, CDR2 FYNNEI. Losses at the gene ends were 6 bases for V and 6 bases for J; bases not matched to a gene: 8. CDR3 coding DNA: TGTGCCAGCAGCACAGGGGGCGGAGTTGATGAAAAACTGTTTTTT. Amino acids: CASSTGGGVDEKLFF.

In DNA, the CDR3 is TGTGCCAGCAGTTTAGGGGGGTGGAATGAGCAGTTCTTC. It yields the protein CASSLGGWNEQFF. This sequence joins TRBV27 and TRBJ2-1; a possible D gene is TRBD2 (6 bases). CDR3 length: 13 amino acids. Trimming cost V 2 bases and J 7 bases, with 9 bases left between them. CDR1 and CDR2 (germline): MNHEY, SMNVEV (reference sequence).

The chain is built from TRBV27 and TRBJ2-3, with 9 bases matching TRBD1. V shed 0 bases and J 0 bases; nucleotides not matched to a gene: 4. This CDR3 region has 17 residues. The V gene's germline CDR1 is MNHEY and CDR2 SMNVEV (reference sequence). DNA for the CDR3: TGTGCCAGCAGTTTATCGGGGACAGGGAAAAGCACAGATACGCAGTATTTT. Protein: CASSLSGTGKSTDTQYF.

The CDR3 sequence: CASSSDRAEAFF. The CDR3 DNA reads TGTGCCAGCAGCTCCGACAGGGCTGAAGCTTTCTTT. V usage is TRBV11-2 and J usage is TRBJ1-1; 7 bases fit TRBD1. This CDR3 is built from 12 residues. Per germline, CDR1 SGHAT and CDR2 FQNNGV. The V and J ends lost 4 bases and 6 bases, in that order; junction bases with no gene match: 2.

Turning to this clone: This specimen includes other DNA sequences encoding the same CDR3. This CDR3 is CAISESSYEQYF. The DNA for the CDR3 is TGTGCCATCAGTGAGTCGAGTTACGAGCAGTACTTC. The chain employs TRBV10-3 and TRBJ2-7; D is uncertain. Germline CDR1 ENHRY, CDR2 SYGVKD. V shed 0 bases and J shed 4 bases, with 4 bases lying between them. The CDR3 sequence is 12 residues long.

Here the CDR3 DNA reads TGTGCCAGCAGCTCTCCTGGACAGGGGGGAAACTATGGCTACACCTTC. Protein product: CASSSPGQGGNYGYTF. The rearrangement joins TRBV11-2 to TRBJ1-2, with TRBD1 matching over 10 bases. The CDR3 is made up of 16 amino acids. Per germline, CDR1 SGHAT and CDR2 FQNNGV. V shed 4 bases and J 2 bases; nucleotides not matched to a gene: 7.

The J gene is TRBJ1-2, the V gene TRBV11-2; D call uncertain. Per germline, CDR1 SGHAT and CDR2 FQNNGV. Between the trimmed V and J ends, which lost 0 bases and 2 bases, there was a span of 7 bases. This CDR3 has 14 residues. The CDR3 reads CASSLEGRNYGYTF. CDR3 bases: TGTGCCAGCAGCTTAGAGGGCAGAAACTATGGCTACACCTTC.

This chain uses TRBV5-6 with TRBJ2-1; D remains unclear. V was cut by 0 bases and J by 1 base, with 2 bases left in between. CDR3 length: 13 amino acids. CDR1 and CDR2 from the germline V gene are SGHDT and YYEEEE. The CDR3 reads CASSLGSYNEQFF. The CDR3, as DNA: TGTGCCAGCAGCTTGGGGTCCTACAATGAGCAGTTCTTC.

This chain links TRBV19 with TRBJ1-1; tentative D call: TRBD1 (6 bases). This CDR3 spans 15 amino acids. The germline gives CDR1 LNHDA, CDR2 SQIVND (reference sequence). V lost 5 bases and J lost 3, with 16 bases in between. CDR3 in DNA: TGTGCCAGTAGTGAACTCCAGGGGTCGGACACTGAAGCTTTCTTT. This gives the protein CASSELQGSDTEAFF. The full variable domain, in which reference TRBV19 and TRBJ1-1 provide the parts outside the CDR3, is DGGITQSPKYLFRKEGQNVTLSCEQNLNHDAMYWYRQDPGQGLRLIYYSQIVNDFQKGDIAEGYSVSREKKESFPLTVTSAQKNPTAFYLCASSELQGSDTEAFFGQGTRLTVV.

The J gene is TRBJ1-5, the V gene TRBV30, with 12 bases identical to TRBD1. CDR1 and CDR2 from the germline V gene are GTSNPN and SVGIG (reference sequence). CDR3 size: 14 residues. V trimming: 5 bases; J trimming: 7 bases; junction bases outside the gene matches: 6. Here the CDR3 reads CAWASGTGGQPQHF. CDR3 sequence (DNA): TGTGCCTGGGCTTCCGGGACAGGGGGCCAGCCCCAGCATTTT. Complete variable domain (other parts from reference TRBV30 and TRBJ1-5): SQTIHQWPATLVQPVGSPLSLECTVEGTSNPNLYWYRQAAGRGLQLLFYSVGIGQISSEVPQNLSASRPQDRQFILSSKKLLLSDSGFYLCAWASGTGGQPQHFGDGTRLSIL.

The genes are TRBV7-9 and TRBJ2-2, with 8 bases that match TRBD2. The CDR3 runs to 17 residues. The V gene's germline CDR1 is SEHNR and CDR2 FQNEAQ (reference sequence). V lost 4 bases, J lost 9 bases, and 16 bases stayed unmatched. This CDR3 is CASSSMAGTSGDRELFF. The CDR3 nucleotides are TGTGCCAGCAGCTCGATGGCCGGTACTAGCGGCGACCGGGAGCTGTTTTTT.

CDR3 in amino acids: CASGQGILNEQFF. The CDR3 bases are TGTGCCTCCGGCCAGGGGATCCTCAATGAGCAGTTCTTC. V usage is TRBV6-6 and J usage is TRBJ2-1, with D possibly TRBD1 on 6 matching bases. This CDR3 is built from 13 residues. The germline V and J ends were trimmed by 11 bases and 6 bases, with 17 bases remaining between them. The germline V gene has CDR1 MNHNY and CDR2 SVGAGI (reference sequence).

The rearrangement joins TRBV27 to TRBJ2-3; D might be TRBD1 (5 bases). The CDR3 contains 14 residues. CDR1 MNHEY and CDR2 SMNVEV come from the germline V gene (reference sequence). With 3 bases removed from V and 6 bases from J, the gap between germline ends came to 13 bases. The CDR3 DNA follows: TGTGCCAGCAGTTTGCCAGGTTCAGGGGATACGCAGTATTTT. Translated, it gives CASSLPGSGDTQYF.

The chain employs TRBV21-1 and TRBJ2-7; TRBD1 reflects the table's D call only, with no check against the DNA. TRBV21-1 is a recognized pseudogene. CDR3 length: 18 residues. This chain's CDR3 is CASSMGAFPGQGPREQYF. CDR3 DNA sequence: TGTGCCAGCAGCATGGGGGCCTTTCCCGGCCAGGGGCCAAGAGAGCAGTACTTC.

Details on this clone: Other nucleotide sequences in the sample specify the same CDR3. The chain uses TRBV5-4 and TRBJ2-1; 9 positions agree with TRBD2. The CDR3 length is 15 residues. The V gene end was trimmed by 0 bases and the J gene end by 2 bases; junction bases not matched to a gene: 0. From germline, CDR1 is SGHNT and CDR2 YYREEE (reference sequence). CDR3 nucleotide sequence: TGTGCCAGCAGCTTGGTAGCGGGGGCCTACAATGAGCAGTTCTTC. Its translation: CASSLVAGAYNEQFF.

CDR3 in amino acids: CAISEVGSSDSPLHF. CDR3 bases: TGTGCCATCAGTGAGGTTGGCAGCTCCGATTCACCCCTCCACTTT. V gene TRBV10-3 combines with J gene TRBJ1-6, with D unclear. Germline V CDR1 and CDR2: ENHRY, SYGVKD. V was shortened by 2 bases and J by 8 bases, with 13 bases between the two germline ends. This CDR3 is built from 15 residues.

The chain is built from TRBV6-1 and TRBJ2-7; D is perhaps TRBD1 (5 bases). V lost 0 bases to trimming and J lost 2 bases, with 14 bases between them. Germline values: CDR1 MNHNS, CDR2 SASEGT. CDR3 size: 16 residues. The CDR3 DNA reads as TGTGCCAGCAGTGAAGCCGTGGGGCGTTCTACCTACGAGCAGTACTTC. Protein product: CASSEAVGRSTYEQYF.

The V call is TRBV7-8, the J call TRBJ2-1; 9 bases are a match to TRBD2. Germline V lookup: CDR1 SGHVS, CDR2 FQNEAQ. The CDR3 has 16 amino acids. After removal of 1 base from V and 4 bases from J, the junction contained 5 bases not matched to a gene. CDR3 amino acids: CASSLGGGGAYNEQFF. The DNA of the CDR3 is TGTGCCAGCAGCTTAGGAGGCGGGGGGGCGTACAATGAGCAGTTCTTC.

The chain has TRBV9 and TRBJ1-4, with 8 positions matching TRBD1. Unmatched junction bases numbered 6, after V lost 4 bases and J lost 7 bases. The CDR3 spans 14 residues. The germline gives CDR1 SGDLS, CDR2 YYNGEE. The CDR3 loop is CASSPTGVGEKLFF. DNA for the CDR3: TGTGCCAGCAGCCCGACAGGGGTGGGTGAAAAACTGTTTTTT.

This clone occurred a few times. The V and J genes are TRBV2 and TRBJ1-5; D gene unclear. The length of the CDR3 is 14 residues. Trimming took off 3 bases at V and 3 bases at J, with 9 bases between the two ends. Germline V gives CDR1 SNHLY, CDR2 FYNNEI. The CDR3 DNA reads TGTGCCAGCAGTGATGGGCCGGACAATCAGCCCCAGCATTTT. This codes for CASSDGPDNQPQHF.

The chain is built from TRBV5-6 and TRBJ2-2; no definite D call. The germline gives CDR1 SGHDT, CDR2 YYEEEE. This CDR3 comprises 14 residues. Trimming took off 6 bases at V and 2 bases at J, with 11 bases between the two ends. The CDR3 nucleotides read TGTGCCAGCACAGCTTCTTTAAACACCGGGGAGCTGTTTTTT. This translates into CASTASLNTGELFF.

This sequence joins TRBV7-9 and TRBJ2-1; the match to TRBD2 covers 8 bases. CDR1 is SEHNR and CDR2 is FQNEAQ in the germline V gene (reference sequence). The trim removed 6 bases at V and 0 bases at J, leaving 7 bases unmatched. The CDR3 covers 16 residues. CDR3 protein: CASRPGGGPSYNEQFF. In DNA form, the CDR3 reads TGTGCCAGCAGACCGGGGGGGGGCCCCTCCTACAATGAGCAGTTCTTC.

V and J are TRBV7-6 and TRBJ1-5, with D hard to call. Trimming took 2 bases from V and 6 from J, leaving 11 bases between them. In germline, CDR1 is SGHVS, CDR2 FNYEAQ. The CDR3 has 14 amino acids. The CDR3 nucleotides read TGTGCCAGCAGCTTAAGTCCGGGCACTCAGCCCCAGCATTTT. This translates into CASSLSPGTQPQHF.

The rearrangement joins TRBV29-1 to TRBJ1-2, with 11 nucleotides matching TRBD1. The CDR3 extends over 14 amino acids. V shed 6 bases, J shed 8 bases, and the junction held 11 bases outside the gene matches. Germline CDR1 SQVTM, CDR2 ANQGSEA. CDR3 nucleotide sequence: TGCAGCGTCCTAGGGACAGGGGGATTCTTCGGCTACACCTTC. It yields the protein CSVLGTGGFFGYTF.